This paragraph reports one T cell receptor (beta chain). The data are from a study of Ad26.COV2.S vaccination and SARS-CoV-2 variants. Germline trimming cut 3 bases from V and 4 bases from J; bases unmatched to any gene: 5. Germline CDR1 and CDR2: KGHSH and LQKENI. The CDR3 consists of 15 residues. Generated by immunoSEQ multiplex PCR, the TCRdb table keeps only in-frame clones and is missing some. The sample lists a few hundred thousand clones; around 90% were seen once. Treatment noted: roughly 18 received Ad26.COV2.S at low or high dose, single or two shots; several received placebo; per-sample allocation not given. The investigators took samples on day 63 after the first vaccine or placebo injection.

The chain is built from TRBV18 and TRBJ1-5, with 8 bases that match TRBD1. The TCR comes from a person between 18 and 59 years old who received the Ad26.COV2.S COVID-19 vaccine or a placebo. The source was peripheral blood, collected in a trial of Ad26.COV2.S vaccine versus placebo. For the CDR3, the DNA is TGTGCCAGCTCACCTGGGACAGGAGTAAATCAGCCCCAGCATTTT. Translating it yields CASSPGTGVNQPQHF. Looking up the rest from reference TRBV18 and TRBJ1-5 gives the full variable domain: NAGVMQNPRHLVRRRGQEARLRCSPMKGHSHVYWYRQLPEEGLKFMVYLQKENIIDESGMPKERFSAEFPKEGPSILRIQQVVRGDSAAYFCASSPGTGVNQPQHFGDGTRLSIL.